This T cell receptor (beta chain) was captured in a study of cytomegalovirus exposure and HLA in healthy donors. A multiplex PCR was run with 60 Vbeta primers and 13 Jbeta primers. Produced via immunoSEQ multiplex PCR; TCRdb's table is partial and in-frame only. The table has around 50,000 clones, 83% seen once. This clone was detected a few times. Its matching antigen is unknown. Regarding the study as a whole: In terms of immune exposure information, only CMV serostatus was available. High specificity and sensitivity for cytomegalovirus status were reported for the classifier. The study labeled fewer than 200 TCR beta chains cytomegalovirus-associated.

Per the germline V gene, CDR1 is MNHNY and CDR2 is SVGAGI (reference sequence). The CDR3 covers 13 residues. Trimming removed 2 bases at V and 5 bases at J, with 7 bases between. In nominal health when sampled, donors likely had unrecorded immune exposures nonetheless. The specimen sequenced was PBMCs. The rearrangement links TRBV6-6 to TRBJ2-1, with D hard to call. This sequence originates from a man aged 25-45 years in good health and CMV-seronegative. CDR3 sequence reads: CASSYGLNNEQFF. The DNA of the CDR3 is TGTGCCAGCAGTTACGGGCTGAACAATGAGCAGTTCTTC.